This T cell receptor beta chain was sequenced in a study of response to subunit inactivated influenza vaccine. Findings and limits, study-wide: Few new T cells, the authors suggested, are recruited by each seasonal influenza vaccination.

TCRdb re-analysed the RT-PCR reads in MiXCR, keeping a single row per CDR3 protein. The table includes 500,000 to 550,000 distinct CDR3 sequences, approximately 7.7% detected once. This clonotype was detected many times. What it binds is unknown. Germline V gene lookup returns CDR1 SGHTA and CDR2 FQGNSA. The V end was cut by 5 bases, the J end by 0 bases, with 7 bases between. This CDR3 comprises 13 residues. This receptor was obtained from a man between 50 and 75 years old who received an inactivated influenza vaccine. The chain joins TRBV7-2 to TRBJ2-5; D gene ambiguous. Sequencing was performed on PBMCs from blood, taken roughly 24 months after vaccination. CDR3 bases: TGTGCCAGCAGCCTTAAAAACCAAGAGACCCAGTACTTC. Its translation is CASSLKNQETQYF.